This TCR beta chain was recorded in a study of blood T cell repertoires in COVID-19. In the study overall: The United States, Italy and Spain supplied acute and convalescent COVID-19 samples. Nucleic acid was either cDNA or gDNA, and it came from T cells, B-cell-depleted T cells, or PBMCs.

Sequencing was performed with immunoSEQ multiplex PCR; in TCRdb, only in-frame clones are kept and a portion is missing. Of under 200,000 clones detected, approximately 87% appear once; the ten largest clones hold 3% to 4%. The sequence came from a man aged 18-30 years with active or convalescent COVID-19. Material: peripheral blood.

CDR3 in DNA: TGTGCCAGCAGTTACGGTGCGGGAGGCCCGCTTGTC. Translating gives CASSYGAGGPLV. This chain uses TRBV5-6 with TRBJ2-7; TRBD2 aligns across 8 bases. Germline V CDR1 and CDR2: SGHDT, YYEEEE. This CDR3 contains 12 residues.